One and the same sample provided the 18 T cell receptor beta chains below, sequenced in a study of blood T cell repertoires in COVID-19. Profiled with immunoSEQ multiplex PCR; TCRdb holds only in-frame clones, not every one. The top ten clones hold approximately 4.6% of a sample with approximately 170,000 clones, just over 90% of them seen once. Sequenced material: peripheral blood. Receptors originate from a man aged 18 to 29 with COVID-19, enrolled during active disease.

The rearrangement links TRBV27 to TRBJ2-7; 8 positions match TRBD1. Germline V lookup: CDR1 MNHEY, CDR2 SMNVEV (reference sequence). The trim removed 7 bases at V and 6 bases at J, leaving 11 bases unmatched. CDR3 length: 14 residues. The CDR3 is CASKLLGQVAEQYF. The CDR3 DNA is TGTGCCAGCAAGTTACTGGGACAGGTAGCCGAGCAGTACTTC.

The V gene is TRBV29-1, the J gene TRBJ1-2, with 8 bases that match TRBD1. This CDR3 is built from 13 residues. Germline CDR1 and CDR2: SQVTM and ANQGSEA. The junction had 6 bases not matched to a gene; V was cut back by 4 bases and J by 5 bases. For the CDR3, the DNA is TGCAGCGTTGTCCAGGGGGCAGGGTATGGCTACACCTTC. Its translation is CSVVQGAGYGYTF.

Here the CDR3 reads CASSLGASGELFF. CDR3 nucleotide sequence: TGTGCCAGCAGCTTGGGGGCGTCCGGGGAGCTGTTTTTT. The genes are TRBV5-6 and TRBJ2-2; D gene uncertain. CDR1 is SGHDT, CDR2 YYEEEE, per germline. The CDR3 runs 13 residues. V dropped 0 bases and J dropped 6 bases, with 6 bases sitting between them.

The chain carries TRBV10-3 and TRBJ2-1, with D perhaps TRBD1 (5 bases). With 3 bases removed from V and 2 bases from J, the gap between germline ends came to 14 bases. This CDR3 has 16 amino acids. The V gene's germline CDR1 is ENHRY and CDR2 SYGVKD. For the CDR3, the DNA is TGTGCCATCAGTGACCCGGAAGGGGTTCCCTACAATGAGCAGTTCTTC. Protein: CAISDPEGVPYNEQFF.

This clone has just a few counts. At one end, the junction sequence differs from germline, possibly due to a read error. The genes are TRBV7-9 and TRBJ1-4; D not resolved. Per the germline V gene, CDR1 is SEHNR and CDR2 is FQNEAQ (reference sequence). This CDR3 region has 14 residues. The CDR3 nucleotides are TGTGCCAGCAGCTTATCGGGATCTAATGAAAAACTGCTTTTT. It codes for CASSLSGSNEKLLF.

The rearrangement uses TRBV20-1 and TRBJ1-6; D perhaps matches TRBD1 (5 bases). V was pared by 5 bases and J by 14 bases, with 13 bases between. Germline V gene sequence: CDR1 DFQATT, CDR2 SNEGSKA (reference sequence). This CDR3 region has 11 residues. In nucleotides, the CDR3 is TGCAGTGCTGGACACATCTCCTCCCTCCACTTT. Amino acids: CSAGHISSLHF.

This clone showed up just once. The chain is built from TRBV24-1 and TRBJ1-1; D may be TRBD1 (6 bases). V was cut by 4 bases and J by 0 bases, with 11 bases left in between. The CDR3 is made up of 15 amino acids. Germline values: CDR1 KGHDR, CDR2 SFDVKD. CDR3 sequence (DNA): TGTGCCACCAGTGAGAGCGGGACACTGAACACTGAAGCTTTCTTT. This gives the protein CATSESGTLNTEAFF.

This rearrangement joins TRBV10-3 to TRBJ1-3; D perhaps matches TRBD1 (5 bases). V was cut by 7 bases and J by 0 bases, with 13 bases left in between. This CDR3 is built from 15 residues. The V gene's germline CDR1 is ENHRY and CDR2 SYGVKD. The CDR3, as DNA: TGTGCCATCACCCCGGGACTCAGCTCTGGAAACACCATATATTTT. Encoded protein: CAITPGLSSGNTIYF.

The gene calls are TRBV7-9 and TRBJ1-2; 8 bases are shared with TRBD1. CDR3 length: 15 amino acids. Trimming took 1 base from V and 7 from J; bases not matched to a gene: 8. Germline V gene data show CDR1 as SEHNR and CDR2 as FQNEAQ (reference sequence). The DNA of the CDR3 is TGTGCCAGCAGCTTAGGAGGGACAGGAGGGCTTGGCTACACCTTC. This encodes CASSLGGTGGLGYTF.

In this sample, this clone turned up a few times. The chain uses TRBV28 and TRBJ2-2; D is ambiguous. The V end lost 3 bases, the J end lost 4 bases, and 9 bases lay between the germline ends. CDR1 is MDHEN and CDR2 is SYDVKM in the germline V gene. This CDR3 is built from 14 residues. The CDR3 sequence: CASSFGTSTGELFF. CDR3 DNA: TGTGCCAGCAGTTTTGGCACCTCCACCGGGGAGCTGTTTTTT.

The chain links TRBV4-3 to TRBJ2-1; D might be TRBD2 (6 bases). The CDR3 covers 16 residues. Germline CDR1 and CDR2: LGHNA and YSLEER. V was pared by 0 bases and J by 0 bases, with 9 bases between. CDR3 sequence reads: CASSQDGGSSYNEQFF. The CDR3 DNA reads TGCGCCAGCAGCCAAGATGGGGGGAGCTCCTACAATGAGCAGTTCTTC.

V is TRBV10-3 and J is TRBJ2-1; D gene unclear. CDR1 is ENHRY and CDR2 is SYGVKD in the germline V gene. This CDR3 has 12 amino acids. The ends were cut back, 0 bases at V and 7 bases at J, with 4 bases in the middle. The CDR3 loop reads CAISESRNEQFF. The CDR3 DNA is TGTGCCATCAGTGAGTCCCGTAATGAGCAGTTCTTC.

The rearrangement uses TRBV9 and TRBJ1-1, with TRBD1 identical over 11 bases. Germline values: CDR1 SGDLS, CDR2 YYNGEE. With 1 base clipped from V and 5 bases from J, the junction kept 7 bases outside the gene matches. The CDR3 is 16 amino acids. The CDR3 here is CASSVSRTGGGTEAFF. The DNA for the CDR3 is TGTGCCAGCAGCGTATCTAGGACAGGGGGCGGTACTGAAGCTTTCTTT. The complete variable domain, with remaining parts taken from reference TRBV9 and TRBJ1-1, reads DSGVTQTPKHLITATGQRVTLRCSPRSGDLSVYWYQQSLDQGLQFLIQYYNGEERAKGNILERFSAQQFPDLHSELNLSSLELGDSALYFCASSVSRTGGGTEAFFGQGTRLTVV.

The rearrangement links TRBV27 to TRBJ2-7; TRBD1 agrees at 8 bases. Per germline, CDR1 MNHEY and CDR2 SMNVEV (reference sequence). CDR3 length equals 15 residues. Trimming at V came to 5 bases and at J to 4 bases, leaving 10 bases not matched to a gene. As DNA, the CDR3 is TGTGCCAGCAGTCCCCGGGGACAGGACCTATACGAGCAGTACTTC. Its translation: CASSPRGQDLYEQYF.

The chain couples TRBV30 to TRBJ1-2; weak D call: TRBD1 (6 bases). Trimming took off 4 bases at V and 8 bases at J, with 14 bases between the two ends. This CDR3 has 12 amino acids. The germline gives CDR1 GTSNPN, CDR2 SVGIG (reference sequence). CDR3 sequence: CAWTPGEQGYTF. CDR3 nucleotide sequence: TGTGCCTGGACCCCAGGGGAACAAGGCTACACCTTC.

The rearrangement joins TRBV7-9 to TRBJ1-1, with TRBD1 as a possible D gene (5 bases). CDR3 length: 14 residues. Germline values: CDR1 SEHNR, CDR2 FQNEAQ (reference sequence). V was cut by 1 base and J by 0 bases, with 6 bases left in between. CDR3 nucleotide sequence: TGTGCCAGCAGCTTAGGGGGCATGAACACTGAAGCTTTCTTT. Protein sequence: CASSLGGMNTEAFF.

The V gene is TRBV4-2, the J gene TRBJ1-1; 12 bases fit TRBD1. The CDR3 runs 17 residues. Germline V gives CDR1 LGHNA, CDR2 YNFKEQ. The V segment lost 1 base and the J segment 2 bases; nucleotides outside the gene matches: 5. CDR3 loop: CASSQGGTGGLNTEAFF. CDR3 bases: TGTGCCAGCAGCCAAGGGGGGACAGGGGGCCTTAACACTGAAGCTTTCTTT.

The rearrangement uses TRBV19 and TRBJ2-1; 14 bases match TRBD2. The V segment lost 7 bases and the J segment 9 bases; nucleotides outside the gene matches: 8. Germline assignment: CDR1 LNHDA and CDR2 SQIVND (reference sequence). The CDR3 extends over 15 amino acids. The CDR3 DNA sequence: TGTGCCAGTACCAGGACTAGCGGGAGGTTTAGTGAGCAGTTCTTC. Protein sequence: CASTRTSGRFSEQFF.